A single sample is the source of the 9 T cell receptor beta chains below, sequenced in a study of shared T cell receptors in the human thymus. The protocol was immunoSEQ multiplex PCR, while the TCRdb copy is restricted to in-frame clones and leaves out a portion. The profile covers about 660,000 clones, with more than 70% appearing a single time and 0.0094% taken by the ten largest. These data were also reused for a study on human thymus T cells.

Input material: thymocytes. The receptors here all came from a boy under two years old with a congenital heart defect.

The chain links TRBV28 to TRBJ2-7, with 7 positions matching TRBD1. The CDR3 runs 14 residues. Germline V lookup: CDR1 MDHEN, CDR2 SYDVKM. J lost 2 bases, V lost 6 bases, and 7 bases had no gene match. CDR3 protein: CASREFTGAYEQYF. The CDR3 DNA sequence: TGTGCCAGCAGGGAATTCACAGGGGCCTACGAGCAGTACTTC.

The chain is built from TRBV9 and TRBJ1-2, with D possibly being TRBD1 (6 bases). V was clipped by 4 bases and J by 10 bases, with 20 bases between them. Germline CDR1 SGDLS, CDR2 YYNGEE. This CDR3 spans 14 amino acids. The CDR3: CASSPQRQAPYYTF. The CDR3, as DNA: TGTGCCAGCAGCCCCCAAAGACAGGCTCCCTACTACACCTTC.

The chain has TRBV9 and TRBJ2-2; 14 bases map to TRBD2. V gave up 3 bases and J gave up 6 bases; unmatched junction bases: 1. The CDR3 extends over 15 amino acids. Germline CDR1 reads SGDLS; CDR2 reads YYNGEE. In nucleotides, the CDR3 is TGTGCCAGCAGCGCGACTAGCGGGAGGGCCGGGGAGCTGTTTTTT. Protein: CASSATSGRAGELFF.

There are a few counts of this clone. CDR3 amino acids: CASTRPRTSDYEQYF. The DNA for the CDR3 is TGTGCCAGTACCCGACCGAGGACTAGCGATTACGAGCAGTACTTC. The gene calls are TRBV19 and TRBJ2-7, with TRBD2 matching over 9 bases. The V and J ends lost 7 bases and 4 bases, in that order; junction bases with no gene match: 11. Germline CDR1 and CDR2: LNHDA and SQIVND (reference sequence). This CDR3 has 15 amino acids.

V gene TRBV7-2 combines with J gene TRBJ1-2; D is unclear. This CDR3 contains 12 residues. Germline V gene sequence: CDR1 SGHTA, CDR2 FQGNSA. V gave up 5 bases and J gave up 3 bases, with 7 bases separating them. CDR3 sequence reads: CASSRHHYGYTF. In DNA form, the CDR3 reads TGTGCCAGCAGCAGACACCACTATGGCTACACCTTC.

The chain recombines TRBV19 with TRBJ2-3; TRBD2 matches at 11 bases. This CDR3 region has 15 residues. Germline values: CDR1 LNHDA, CDR2 SQIVND (reference sequence). V lost 7 bases to trimming and J lost 3 bases; unmatched junction nucleotides: 6. CDR3 residues: CASTTGTSGTDTQYF. The CDR3 DNA reads TGTGCCAGTACAACCGGGACTAGCGGTACAGATACGCAGTATTTT.

The rearrangement links TRBV4-3 to TRBJ2-7; possibly TRBD2 for D (6 bases). This CDR3 is 15 amino acids long. Trimming took off 2 bases at V and 3 bases at J, with 14 bases between the two ends. Germline loops: CDR1 LGHNA, CDR2 YSLEER. As DNA, the CDR3 is TGCGCCAGCAGCCAAAGTGGAGGGCGCCTCTACGAGCAGTACTTC. Its protein product is CASSQSGGRLYEQYF.

The chain is built from TRBV12-5 and TRBJ2-7, with TRBD2 identical over 8 bases. Germline V gives CDR1 LGHNT, CDR2 FRNRAP. This CDR3 is built from 19 residues. After removal of 1 base from V and 2 bases from J, the junction contained 16 bases not matched to a gene. DNA of the CDR3: TGTGCTAGTGGTTTGGAAGCGGGGCGAAAAGCGGGAGCAACCTACGAGCAGTACTTC. It yields the protein CASGLEAGRKAGATYEQYF.

The table lists this clone with a few counts. The chain links TRBV30 to TRBJ1-5; TRBD1 agrees at 9 bases. The CDR3 totals 18 residues. Trimming took 0 bases from V and 1 from J; bases not matched to a gene: 10. Looked up from germline, CDR1 is GTSNPN and CDR2 is SVGIG (reference sequence). CDR3 DNA sequence: TGTGCCTGGAGTGTGAATCGGACAGGGGTTCTGAGCAATCAGCCCCAGCATTTT. This codes for CAWSVNRTGVLSNQPQHF. The entire variable domain, with the rest obtained from reference TRBV30 and TRBJ1-5, is as follows: SQTIHQWPATLVQPVGSPLSLECTVEGTSNPNLYWYRQAAGRGLQLLFYSVGIGQISSEVPQNLSASRPQDRQFILSSKKLLLSDSGFYLCAWSVNRTGVLSNQPQHFGDGTRLSIL.